The text below deals with one T cell receptor (beta chain). The antigen is not known. This sample was taken from a study of CD8 T cells in ankylosing spondylitis. Regarding the study as a whole: Clones that were linked to disease were CD8+ and were relatively rare in peripheral blood. What appeared characteristic of ankylosing spondylitis blood was a TCR beta motif of several highly homologous variants.

CDR1 LNHNV and CDR2 YYDKDF come from the germline V gene (reference sequence). The V and J ends lost 2 bases and 3 bases, in that order; junction bases with no gene match: 4. The CDR3 totals 14 residues. Preparation of TCR beta libraries was done by quantitative 5'-RACE with molecular barcodes. A single record per CDR3 protein comes from TCRdb applying MiXCR to the 5' RACE reads. The sample carries approximately 350,000 distinct CDR3 sequences, 20% recorded once. The clonotype comes from a male donor with ankylosing spondylitis or in good health (not recorded which). This rearrangement joins TRBV15 to TRBJ2-7, with TRBD1 matching over 7 bases. What was sequenced was blood, either unsorted or a sorted T cell fraction (not recorded which). The CDR3 region has the DNA TGTGCCACCAGCAGACGGGACAGTGACTACGAGCAGTACTTC. It is translated as CATSRRDSDYEQYF.